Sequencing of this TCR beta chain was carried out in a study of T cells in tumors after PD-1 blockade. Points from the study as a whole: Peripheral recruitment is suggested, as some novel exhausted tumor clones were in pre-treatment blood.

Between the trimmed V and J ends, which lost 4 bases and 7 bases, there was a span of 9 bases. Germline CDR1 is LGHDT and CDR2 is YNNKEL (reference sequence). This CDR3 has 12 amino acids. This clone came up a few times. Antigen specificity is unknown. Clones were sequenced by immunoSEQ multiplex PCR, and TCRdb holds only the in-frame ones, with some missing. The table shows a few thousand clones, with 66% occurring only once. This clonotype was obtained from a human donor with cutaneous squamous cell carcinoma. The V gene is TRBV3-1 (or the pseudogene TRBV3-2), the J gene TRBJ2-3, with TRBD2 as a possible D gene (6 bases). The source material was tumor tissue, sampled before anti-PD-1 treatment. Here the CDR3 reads CASSPGLNTQYF. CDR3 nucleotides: TGTGCCAGCAGCCCGGGACTGAATACGCAGTATTTT.